The clone carrying this T cell receptor beta chain came up many times. The junction and the germline gene differ at one end; a read error may be behind it. The sequence runs out 3 residues before the end of the CDR3; the remainder is reconstructed from the germline J gene. The sample belongs to a study of T cell clonality in common variable immunodeficiency. The table came from immunoSEQ multiplex PCR; TCRdb's copy has only in-frame clones and leaves some out. The data show approximately 50,000 clones, with none appearing a single time. This CDR3 comprises 16 residues. The germline gives CDR1 GTSNPN, CDR2 SVGIG (reference sequence).

Sequencing was performed on peripheral blood mononuclear cells. This chain connects TRBV30 to TRBJ1-4; the match to TRBD1 covers 10 bases. This sequence was found in a person aged 18 to 75 in good health. CDR3 in amino acids: CAWGDRGGLRGEELFF. CDR3 DNA (partial): TGTGCCTGGGGGGACAGGGGAGGGTTAAGAGGTGAAGAA.